This T cell receptor beta chain was obtained from a study of T cell repertoires in cytomegalovirus infection. In the study overall: Well-studied HLA-B-restricted CMV epitopes were used in the study alongside recently identified HLA-C-restricted ones. Evidence of both CMV infection and a matching HLA type came from public TCR beta signatures.

This clonotype was seen repeatedly, ten times or more. Its specificity is not known. TCRdb called the reads again in MiXCR, with one record for every CDR3 protein. The table includes 900,000 to 950,000 distinct CDR3 sequences, roughly a third detected once. Notes on the study in general: In two of eight donors, the top clonotype was HLA-C-restricted CMV-specific.

Germline assignment: CDR1 SGHVS and CDR2 FNYEAQ. V was trimmed by 5 bases and J by 0 bases, leaving 11 bases between them. This CDR3 has 16 amino acids. The chain is built from TRBV7-6 and TRBJ2-6; D is undetermined. This TCR came from a human donor in good health (CMV status not recorded). Some clones in this sample may be carry-over from other donors' samples. Sample: cultured CD8+ T cells from PBMCs, taken from culture after CMV antigen stimulation. In nucleotides, the CDR3 is TGTGCCAGCAGCCCCTCAATGGGCTCTGGGGCCAACGTCCTGACTTTC. Translated: CASSPSMGSGANVLTF.